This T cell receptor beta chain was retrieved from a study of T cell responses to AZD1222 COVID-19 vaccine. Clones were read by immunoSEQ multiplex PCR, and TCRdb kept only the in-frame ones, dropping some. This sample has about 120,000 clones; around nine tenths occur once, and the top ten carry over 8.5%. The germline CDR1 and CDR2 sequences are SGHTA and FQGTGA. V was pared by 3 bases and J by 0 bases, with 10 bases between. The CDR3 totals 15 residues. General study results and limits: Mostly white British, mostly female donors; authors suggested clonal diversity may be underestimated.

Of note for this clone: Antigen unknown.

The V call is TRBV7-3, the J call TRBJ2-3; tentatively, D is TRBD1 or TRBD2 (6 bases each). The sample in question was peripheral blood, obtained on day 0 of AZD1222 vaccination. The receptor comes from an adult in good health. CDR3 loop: CASSLGGLSTDTQYF. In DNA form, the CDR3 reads TGTGCCAGCAGCTTGGGGGGCTTAAGCACAGATACGCAGTATTTT.